Listed below are T cell receptor beta chains from one sample, sequenced in a study of shared clonotypes between healthy human individuals. The table came from immunoSEQ multiplex PCR; TCRdb's copy has only in-frame clones and leaves some out. Counted here are about 580,000 clones, roughly 98% occurring once; the ten biggest clones make up 0.3%. Input material: naive CD8+ T cells sorted from blood. Receptor source: a man younger than 45 in good health. Each CDR3 is given without its conserved first and last residue. Where a row states a size, it is once, few, many or the class of an expanded clone; other rows omit it.

clone_size j_call v_call cdr3_aa
. TRBJ2-1 TRBV7-3 ASSSGTGVLNEQF
once TRBJ2-7 TRBV4-1 ASSLTGTGFEQY
. TRBJ2-3 TRBV30 AWTRTGGETDTQY
. TRBJ2-1 TRBV7-9 ASRPDTGGRSSNEQF
. TRBJ1-1 TRBV15 ATSRDRGGRTEAF
. TRBJ2-1 TRBV10-3 AISEPGDYVSYNEQF
. TRBJ2-1 TRBV29-1 SVKRTGKYNEQF
. TRBJ2-7 TRBV19 ASSIDPRVGSYEQY
. TRBJ2-1 TRBV28 ASRSPNRGPVYNEQF
. TRBJ2-7 TRBV4-3 ASSQGTHYEQY
. TRBJ2-1 TRBV30 AWRGSRGHNEQF
. TRBJ1-4 TRBV28 ASSSTVTNEKLF
. TRBJ2-1 TRBV7-8 ASSLPLAGGPVEQF
. TRBJ2-3 TRBV7-2 ASSSGLALSTDTQY
. TRBJ2-6 TRBV9 ASSVENRGTGGDGANVLT
. TRBJ2-1 TRBV7-6 ASSSNHLAGVEQF
. TRBJ1-1 TRBV2 ARRELNTEAF
once TRBJ2-7 TRBV14 ASTQSGTSYEQY
. TRBJ1-5 TRBV6-5 ASSSDRNQPQH
. TRBJ1-1 TRBV6-5 ASSPSGTVVEAF
. TRBJ2-7 TRBV7-9 ASSYQGFYEQY
. TRBJ2-7 TRBV28 ASSWDTYEQY
once TRBJ2-7 TRBV21-1 ASSKSVKAGSYEQY
. TRBJ2-7 TRBV14 ASSSNPWSGEQY
once TRBJ1-1 TRBV29-1 SVETGSGTEAF
. TRBJ2-3 TRBV7-8 ASSSYGQLFTDTQY
. TRBJ2-7 TRBV27 ASSSSLAGAYEQY
. TRBJ1-2 TRBV4-1 ASSQGRGGYT
. TRBJ2-3 TRBV6-1 ASSTERSTDTQY
. TRBJ2-7 TRBV28 ASSSGHSPGGYEQY
. TRBJ2-5 TRBV7-9 ASRSPQGQETQY
. TRBJ2-3 TRBV11-2 ASSPYDLGSTDTQY
. TRBJ2-6 TRBV7-3 ASSLNPFNRGSGANVLT
. TRBJ2-2 TRBV11-2 ASRPSGATGELF
. TRBJ2-7 TRBV6-5 ASSYEPATGEQY
once TRBJ2-7 TRBV12-5 ASGLAGTVAYEQY
. TRBJ2-5 TRBV29-1 SVVGGLAEETQY
. TRBJ2-3 TRBV27 ASRVPERIIPDTQY
. TRBJ2-4 TRBV5-1 ASSLGLAGFRDIQY
. TRBJ2-1 TRBV19 ASRGSYNEQF
. TRBJ2-1 TRBV6-5 ATSFEGLNEQF
once TRBJ2-7 TRBV27 ASSLKPTYEQY
. TRBJ1-5 TRBV4-1 ASSQALGQPQH
. TRBJ2-3 TRBV11-2 ASSLAVHGGSTDTQY
. TRBJ2-7 TRBV18 ASSAREVSYEQY
. TRBJ2-7 TRBV5-5 ASSPTRGLYEQY
. TRBJ2-3 TRBV27 ASISLRFGSSTDTQY
. TRBJ2-5 TRBV10-1 ASSESTETQY
. TRBJ1-1 TRBV6-5 ASSYGAEAF
. TRBJ2-7 TRBV10-1 ASSDRWPSGLYEQY
. TRBJ1-2 TRBV27 ASSFGEFYGYT
. TRBJ2-1 TRBV11-2 ASSLEAPLGGGTYNEQF
. TRBJ1-2 TRBV27 ASSLSMHYGGYT
. TRBJ1-2 TRBV28 ASSLSGGAYYGYT
. TRBJ2-5 TRBV27 ASSLRDQETQY